This T cell receptor beta chain derives from a study of T cells in localized non-small cell lung cancer. This clone was counted between two and nine times. The repertoire was sequenced with immunoSEQ multiplex PCR; TCRdb's copy has only in-frame clones and lacks some. The table has over a thousand clones, 21% seen once; the top ten hold approximately 19%. The sample in question was normal lung tissue next to the tumor, obtained before any cancer treatment. This sequence was found in a man aged 40-75 years with stage III squamous cell lung carcinoma.

The CDR3 region is CSAMGQGNTGELFF. The CDR3 DNA reads as TGCAGCGCCATGGGACAGGGGAACACCGGGGAGCTGTTTTTT. The chain is built from TRBV29-1 and TRBJ2-2, with TRBD1 identical over 9 bases. The CDR3 runs to 14 residues. Germline CDR1 and CDR2: SQVTM and ANQGSEA. V dropped 7 bases and J dropped 1; count of bases not matched to a gene: 4.